Reported below is one T cell receptor (beta chain). Its antigen is currently not known. No base quality values were provided; no much bigger clone lies one nucleotide off. Reading the label with the study, this specimen's time point is: baseline before first vaccination. Vaccinee samples were obtained from the UK trials COV001 and COV002, which included a single-blind randomized controlled phase 2/3 trial of AZD1222 (ChAdOx1 nCoV-19) in healthy adults. For TCRbeta chain sequencing, PBMC samples were collected from trial participants at day 0 and at day 28 after the second dose. This sample is drawn from a study of T cell responses to AZD1222 COVID-19 vaccine (TCRdb year 2021). As for the study more broadly: AZD1222 recipients given second doses at about 4 weeks or at about 12 weeks were pooled, since spike-specific TCR depth and breadth were not found to differ between the two schedules. Trial participants were enrolled into age subgroups of 18-55, 56-69 and 70-plus years, which contained 148, 28 and 57 TCR-sequenced participants, respectively. TCR sequencing covered 233 trial participants: around 210 given two doses of AZD1222 and 26 given two doses of MenACWY control vaccine. The paper's findings and limits, for the study overall: Spike-specific TCR breadth and depth rose significantly after two AZD1222 doses compared with day 0 and with MenACWY recipients. Because no samples from the day 14 peak response were available, repertoires could be characterized only after the peak T cell response. Conclusions about previously exposed vaccinees are limited because only six or seven AZD1222 recipients were SARS-CoV-2 seropositive at baseline. The 56-69-year group was small, and its depth increase did not reach significance, likely because of low power. Epitopes outside the regions mutated in the B.1.351 and B.1.1.7 variants were reportedly recognized by nearly half of the unique spike-specific TCRs. CD4 TCRs associated with the vaccine covered the entire spike protein, and the dominant responses were in regions 160-218 and 743-854. Participants were mostly white British and included more females than males, and it was suggested by the authors that clonal diversity may have been underestimated.

The CDR3 regions of human TCRbeta chains were subjected to immunosequencing. The authors' analysis ran thus. TCRs in the repertoires were matched against a reference library of SARS-CoV-2-specific TCRs that had been generated with the MIRA antigen-specificity platform. Breadth was defined as the fraction of unique TCRs that were SARS-CoV-2-associated, and depth was defined as the fraction of total T cells that were SARS-CoV-2-associated. Each spike-specific TCR was assigned to its reactive spike region and to a CD4 or CD8 class using the MIRA data. Log10-transformed breadth and depth values were compared by one-way ANOVA with Sidak's multiple comparisons tests. This immuneACCESS table, as held by TCRdb, lists in-frame sequences with V and J called but not all clones. Of the missing ones, under half trace to an unresolved V gene in checked studies; the others have no known cause. That table gives V, J and clone size, and the DNA gave D and trimming. In this sample the table shows 95,000 to 150,000 clones, 70% to 90% of which occur a single time. The top ten clonotypes cover about 3.7% of the sample.

The input for sequencing was peripheral blood, taken on day 0 of AZD1222 vaccination. This sequence was found in an adult in good health.

The CDR3 region has the sequence CASSPAEAFF. The bases are TGCGCCAGCAGTCCGGCGGAAGCTTTCTTT. The chain is encoded by TRBV23-1 joined to TRBJ1-1; there is no confident call for the D gene. TRBV23-1 is treated as an ORF (open reading frame) with a function not yet certain. There are 10 amino acids in the CDR3, from cysteine to phenylalanine inclusive. The only DNA kept is the CDR3, 30 bases in frame from the first base. The V and J ends are trimmed by 4 bases and 8 bases, leaving 5 bases between them.